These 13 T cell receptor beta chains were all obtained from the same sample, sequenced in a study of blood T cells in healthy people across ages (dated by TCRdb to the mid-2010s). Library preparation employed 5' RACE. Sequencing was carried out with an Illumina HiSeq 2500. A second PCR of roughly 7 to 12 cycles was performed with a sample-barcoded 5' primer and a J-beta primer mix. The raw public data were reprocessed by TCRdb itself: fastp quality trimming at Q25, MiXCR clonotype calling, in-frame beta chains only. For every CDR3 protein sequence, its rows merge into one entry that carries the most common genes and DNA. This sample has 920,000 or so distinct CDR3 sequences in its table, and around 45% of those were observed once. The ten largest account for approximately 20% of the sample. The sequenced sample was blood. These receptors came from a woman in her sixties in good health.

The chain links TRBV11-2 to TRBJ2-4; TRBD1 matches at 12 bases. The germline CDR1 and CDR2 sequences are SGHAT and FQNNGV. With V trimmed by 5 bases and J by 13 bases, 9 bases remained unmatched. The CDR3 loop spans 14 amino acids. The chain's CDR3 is CASSPGTGGVEQYF. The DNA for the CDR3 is TGTGCCAGCAGCCCAGGGACAGGGGGCGTGGAGCAGTACTTC.

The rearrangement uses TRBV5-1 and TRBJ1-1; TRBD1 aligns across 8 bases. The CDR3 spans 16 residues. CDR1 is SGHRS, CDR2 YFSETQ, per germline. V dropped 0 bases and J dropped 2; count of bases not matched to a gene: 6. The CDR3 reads CASSLVAGGFNTEAFF. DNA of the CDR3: TGCGCCAGCAGCTTGGTGGCAGGGGGCTTCAACACTGAAGCTTTCTTT.

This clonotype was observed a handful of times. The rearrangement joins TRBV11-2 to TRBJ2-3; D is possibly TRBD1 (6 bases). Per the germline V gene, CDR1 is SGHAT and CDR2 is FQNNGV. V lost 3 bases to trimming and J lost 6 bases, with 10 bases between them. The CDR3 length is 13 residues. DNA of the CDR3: TGTGCCAGCAGCTTCCTACAGGGTGATACGCAGTATTTT. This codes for CASSFLQGDTQYF. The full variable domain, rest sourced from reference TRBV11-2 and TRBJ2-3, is EAGVAQSPRYKIIEKRQSVAFWCNPISGHATLYWYQQILGQGPKLLIQFQNNGVVDDSQLPKDRFSAERLKGVDSTLKIQPAKLEDSAVYLCASSFLQGDTQYFGPGTRLTVL.

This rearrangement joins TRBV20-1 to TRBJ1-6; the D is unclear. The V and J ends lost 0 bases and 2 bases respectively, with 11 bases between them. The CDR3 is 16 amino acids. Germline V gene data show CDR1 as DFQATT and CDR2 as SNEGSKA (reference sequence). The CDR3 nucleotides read TGCAGTGCTAGAGATATCAGGAGGGCCTATAATTCACCCCTCCACTTT. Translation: CSARDIRRAYNSPLHF.

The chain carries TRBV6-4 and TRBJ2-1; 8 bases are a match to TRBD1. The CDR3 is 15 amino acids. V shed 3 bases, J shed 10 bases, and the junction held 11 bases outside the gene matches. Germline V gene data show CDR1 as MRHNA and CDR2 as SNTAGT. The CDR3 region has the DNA TGTGCCAGCAGTGAGCAACAGGGGGAATCCTACGAGCAGTTCTTC. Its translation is CASSEQQGESYEQFF.

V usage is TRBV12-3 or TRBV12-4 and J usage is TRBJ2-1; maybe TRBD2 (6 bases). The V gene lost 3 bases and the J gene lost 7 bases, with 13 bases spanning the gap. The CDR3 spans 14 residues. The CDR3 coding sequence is TGTGCCAGCAGTTTCGGCGGGATGTTAAATGAGCAGTTCTTC. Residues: CASSFGGMLNEQFF.

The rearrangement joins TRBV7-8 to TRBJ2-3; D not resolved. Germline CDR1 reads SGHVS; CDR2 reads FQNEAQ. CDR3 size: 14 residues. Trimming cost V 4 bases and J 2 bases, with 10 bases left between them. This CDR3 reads CASSSQMATDTQYF. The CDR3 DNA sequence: TGTGCCAGCAGCTCCCAGATGGCCACAGATACGCAGTATTTT. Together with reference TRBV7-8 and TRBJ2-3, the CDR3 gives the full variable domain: GAGVSQSPRYKVAKRGQDVALRCDPISGHVSLFWYQQALGQGPEFLTYFQNEAQLDKSGLPSDRFFAERPEGSVSTLKIQRTQQEDSAVYLCASSSQMATDTQYFGPGTRLTVL.

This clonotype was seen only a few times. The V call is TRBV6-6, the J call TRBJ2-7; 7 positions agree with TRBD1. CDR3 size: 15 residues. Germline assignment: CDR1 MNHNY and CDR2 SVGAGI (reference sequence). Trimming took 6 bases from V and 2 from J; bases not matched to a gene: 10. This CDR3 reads CASRPDRVTTYEQYF. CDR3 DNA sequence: TGTGCCAGCAGACCTGACAGGGTTACTACCTACGAGCAGTACTTC.

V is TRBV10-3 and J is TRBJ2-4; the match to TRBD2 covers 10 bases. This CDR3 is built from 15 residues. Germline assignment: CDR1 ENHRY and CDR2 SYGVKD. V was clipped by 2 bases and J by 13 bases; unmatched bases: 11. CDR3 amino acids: CAISETSGESGEQYF. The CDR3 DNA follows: TGTGCCATCAGTGAGACTAGCGGGGAATCTGGTGAGCAGTACTTC.

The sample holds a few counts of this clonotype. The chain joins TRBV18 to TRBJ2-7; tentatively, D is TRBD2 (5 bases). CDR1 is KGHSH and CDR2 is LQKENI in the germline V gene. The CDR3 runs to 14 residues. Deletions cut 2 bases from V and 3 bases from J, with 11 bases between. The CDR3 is CASSPSNAGYEQYF. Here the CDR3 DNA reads TGTGCCAGCTCACCATCGAACGCGGGCTACGAGCAGTACTTC.

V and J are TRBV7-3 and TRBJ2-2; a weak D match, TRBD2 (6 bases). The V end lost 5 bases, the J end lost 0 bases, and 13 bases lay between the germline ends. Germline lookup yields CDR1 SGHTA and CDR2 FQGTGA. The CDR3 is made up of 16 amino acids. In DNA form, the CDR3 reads TGTGCCAGCAGCCCCGGAGGGGCCGCGAACACCGGGGAGCTGTTTTTT. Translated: CASSPGGAANTGELFF.

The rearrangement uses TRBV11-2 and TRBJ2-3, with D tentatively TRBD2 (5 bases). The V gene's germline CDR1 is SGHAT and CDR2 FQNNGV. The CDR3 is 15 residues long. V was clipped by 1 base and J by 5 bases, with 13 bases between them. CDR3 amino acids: CASSLVSPAGDTQYF. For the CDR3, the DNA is TGTGCCAGCAGCTTAGTTAGTCCGGCGGGAGATACGCAGTATTTT.

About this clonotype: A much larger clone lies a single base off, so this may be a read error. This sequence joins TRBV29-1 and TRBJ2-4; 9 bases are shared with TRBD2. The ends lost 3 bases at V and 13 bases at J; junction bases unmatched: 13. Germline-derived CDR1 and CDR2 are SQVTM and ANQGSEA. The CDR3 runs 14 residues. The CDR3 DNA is TGCAGCGTTGATTCTAGCGGGATCTACAATGAGCAGTACTTC. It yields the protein CSVDSSGIYNEQYF.